This T cell receptor beta chain was profiled in a study of cytomegalovirus exposure and HLA in healthy donors listed by TCRdb under 2017. For the wider study: An earlier analysis of a few hundred of the donors reported 250 to 300 Gb of sequence data and around 120 million unique TCR beta sequences obtained from about 179 million T cells. HLA typing included class I and class II loci at four-digit resolution. To predict cytomegalovirus infection status, the study combined high-throughput TCR immunosequencing, statistical association of individual TCRs with disease status, and machine learning. A later analysis re-analyzed previously published TCR beta repertoires from several hundred donors and added high-resolution HLA genotyping to study TCR occurrence patterns. The study aimed to test whether cataloging public T cell receptors could reveal signatures of past pathogen exposure. Typing coverage differed by locus: A, B, C, DRB1 and DQB1 were typed in roughly 620-630 donors, DQA1 in about 500, DPA1 in 606, and DPB1 in about 450. Donor age, sex, ethnicity and CMV serostatus were compiled alongside the repertoire data. Genome-wide SNP genotypes for about 60% of the roughly 670 donors were used in a later genetic analysis, which treated that subset as a discovery cohort. Because of strong linkage in the cohort, roughly five DR-DQ haplotypes were treated as single units for association and clustering. About 300 gigabases of sequencing data and approximately 84 million unique TCR sequences were included in an early release covering about 700 HLA-typed donors. Of the approximately 400 genotyped donors, 70% to 90% were placed in the genetic ancestry cluster associated with self-reported Caucasian donors. All discovery cohort repertoires had been generated using a single sequencing platform. Among 350 to 400 genotyped donors of the cohort, an average of around 240,000 unique TCR beta nucleotide sequences were sequenced per donor, roughly 20% of them non-productive. An earlier analysis of about 620 of the donors applied high-throughput TCR beta sequencing to assess whether each TCR beta V gene segment acted as functional or pseudogenic. The study profiled the T cell repertoires of hundreds of subjects by immunosequencing and related them to cytomegalovirus serostatus. Rather than using new phenotypic data, the later analysis identified candidate immune exposures from TCR beta sequences and from how often those sequences occurred across donors. In addition to the first cohort of 500 to 850 subjects, a separate validation cohort of approximately 120 different subjects was used. Findings and caveats that apply to the study as a whole: A later genetic analysis associated a missense DCLRE1C variant with V-gene and J-gene trimming of TCR beta chains, and an independent cohort replicated the association. Roughly uniform sequencing depth across donors was assumed in presence/absence analyses, although this assumption may not hold. Most TCR sequences were observed very rarely across donors, whereas some public TCRs were present in many individuals. CMV serostatus was the only immune exposure information available for the cohort. The classifier was reported to diagnose cytomegalovirus status with high specificity and sensitivity in both the original cohort and the validation cohort. In a later analysis, some 17,000 TCR beta sequences were associated with specific HLA alleles at a false discovery rate of 0.05. It was suggested by the authors that the approach could potentially be generalized to other disease states and immunological phenotypes. A later analysis reported that several top co-occurrence clusters appeared linked to parvovirus B19, influenza, CMV and Epstein-Barr virus. A cluster of highly shared sequence variants was judged likely to represent a technical artifact of the sequencing pipeline. A later analysis found that TCR association rates varied across HLA loci, with DRB1 alleles showing the most associated TCRs and HLA-C alleles the fewest. The study listed 150 to 200 TCR beta chains as associated with cytomegalovirus. In a later genetic analysis, fewer N-insertions in productive TCRs were reported among donors in an Asian-associated ancestry cluster than the roughly 640-donor mean. A later analysis found that most CMV-associated TCR beta chains appeared HLA-restricted, with HLA associations seemingly driven largely by CMV exposure. In a later analysis, HLA-associated TCR beta chains showed more clonal expansion and lower generation probabilities than non-associated chains that were equally common. In this cohort, only TCR beta chains were sequenced, and detectable features were limited by the absence of alpha or paired-chain data. A further reported finding was that TCR beta sequences accurately predicted the HLA-A and HLA-B alleles for most subjects in the first cohort. About 17 rarely observed V segments, including chromosome 9 orphons, were excluded from the earlier analysis of about 600 of the donors because counts were too low. Linkage disequilibrium might explain the correlated functional status among segregating V segments, but an unknown experimental factor could not be ruled out. In an earlier analysis of about 600 of the donors, most TCR beta V segments appeared in productive rearrangements about 87% or about 30% of the time, broadly matching IMGT annotations. When HLA alleles, especially DR and DQ, strongly co-occurred, TCR associations were difficult to assign to individual alleles. Because HLA typing was missing for some donors at each locus, association tests included only the typed subset. In vitro tests confirmed that a few of the cytomegalovirus-associated TCR beta chains recognize cytomegalovirus antigens.

Note on this clone: Its antigen is unknown. Base qualities are not provided; no much larger clone lies one nucleotide away.

Receptor amplification or capture employed the immunoSEQ multiplex PCR assay. For the multiplex PCR, a mixture combining 60 forward primers for TCR Vbeta segments and 13 reverse primers for TCR Jbeta segments was used. The CDR3 region of rearranged TCR beta genes was amplified from genomic DNA by a multiplex PCR assay. On the Illumina HiSeq System, the amplified TCR beta libraries were sequenced as 87-base-pair reads. Concerning the study's data processing: A later analysis tallied around 87 million unique TCR beta chains across the 666 repertoires, and 10 million to 11 million of those chains were shared by two or more donors. A nearest-neighbor algorithm error-corrected the raw reads and collapsed the reads into unique sequences, merging closely related sequences to remove PCR and sequencing errors. Alignment of CDR3 sequences to IMGT reference sequences was used to assign V, D and J gene segments. For a sequence to be retained, a match of at least six nucleotides to both a V gene segment and a J gene segment was required. Rearrangements were called productive when the CDR3 lacked stop codons and stayed in frame with V and J; all others were non-productive. Following IMGT convention, CDR3 was defined as the stretch from the second conserved V-encoded cysteine to the conserved J-encoded phenylalanine. In an earlier analysis of around 600 of the donors, sequences lacking an unambiguous match to a single V gene segment were excluded. An earlier analysis of about 590 of the donors classified V segments as functional when productive rearrangements were above 56.7% and as segregating when the standard deviation between donors was above 5%. A statistical classification framework was built to diagnose cytomegalovirus status from the catalog of TCR beta chain sequences. V and J gene assignment, in a later analysis, came from comparing TCR nucleotide sequences with IMGT/GENE-DB human TR gene sequences. The TCRdist pipeline was used in a later analysis to assign CDR3 sequences and most-parsimonious VDJ recombination scenarios. In a later analysis, every TCR beta chain was defined by the combination of its CDR3 amino acid sequence and its V-gene family, and reads without a unique V-gene family were dropped. In a later analysis, nearly 600 highly shared, low-generation-probability nucleotide sequences were removed to address suspected cross-contamination and a sequencing artifact. For each public chain, a later analysis derived a clonal expansion index from normalized ranks of inferred template counts within each repertoire. In a later analysis, generation probabilities were computed using a VDJ recombination model fitted to out-of-frame rearrangements, and the results were checked against IGoR. In a later analysis, hypergeometric tests were used to score TCR-TCR, TCR-HLA and TCR-CMV co-occurrence, with a repertoire-size bias correction applied to TCR pairs. False discovery rates were estimated in a later analysis by permuting HLA or CMV assignments 20 times. In a later analysis, co-occurring TCRs were grouped with DBSCAN, and TCRdist sequence similarity was added when clustering was performed within HLA-allele-positive subsets. Co-occurrence clustering excluded repertoires with fewer than 30,000 or more than 120,000 public chains, plus five with anomalous nucleotide sharing. TCRdb holds this immuneACCESS table with in-frame rearrangements only. Some clones are missing; in checked studies, unresolved V genes explain under half, and the rest has no known cause. The V and J calls and clone size come from that table; D and trimming were worked out from the DNA. The table for this sample lists hundreds of thousands of clones; 75% to 90% of them were counted only once. Of the sample, over 0.65% is held by the ten largest clones.

The cohort consisted of approximately 690 healthy bone marrow donors. At the time of sampling, all cohort members were nominally healthy, though unrecorded immune exposures were likely present. The donor tested CMV seronegative and was one of the 352 seronegative cohort members. A peripheral blood sample was collected from each donor, and TCR beta sequencing was performed on peripheral blood mononuclear cells. Genomic DNA was extracted from the blood cell samples with the Qiagen DNeasy Blood Extraction Kit. Sample: PBMCs. This receptor was identified in a boy aged 2 to 10 in good health and CMV-seronegative.

The nucleotide sequence reads TGTGCCTGGAGCAGGCCCGCGGAGGGACTATATGGCTACACCTTC. Its protein is CAWSRPAEGLYGYTF. Rearrangement joined TRBV30 to TRBJ1-2; the D gene is perhaps TRBD1, on 5 matching bases. The CDR3 spans 15 residues, from the cysteine through the phenylalanine. The sequence is cut down to CDR3 DNA, 45 bases in frame from base 1. The V and J ends are trimmed by 3 bases and 5 bases, leaving 19 bases between them. The germline V gene (reference sequence) supplies CDR1 GTSNPN and CDR2 SVGIG.